These 4 T cell receptor beta chains were all obtained from the same sample, sequenced in a study of CD8 T cells in Susac syndrome. An amount of RNA that ranged from roughly 0.5 to 1 ug was reverse transcribed with random hexamers. TCRdb re-called the immunoSEQ multiplex PCR reads with MiXCR, one entry per CDR3 protein. The table records 200,000 or so distinct CDR3 sequences, roughly 96% of them present only once. The sequenced sample was CD4+ T cells from PBMCs. These receptors came from a human donor with multiple sclerosis.

With respect to this clonotype: One end of the junction does not line up with germline, which may come from a read error. The chain is built from TRBV7-7 and TRBJ2-3; TRBD1 aligns across 9 bases. The CDR3 contains 14 residues. CDR1 is SSHAT, CDR2 FNYEAQ, per germline (reference sequence). The CDR3: CASSLGTGLDTQYF. In DNA, the CDR3 is TGTGCTAGCAGCTTAGGGACAGGGTTGGATACGCAGTATTTT.

This clonotype was found once. The chain joins TRBV3-1 to TRBJ1-6; D gene unclear. The CDR3 totals 16 residues. V was cut by 0 bases and J by 6 bases, with 12 bases left in between. CDR1 LGHDT and CDR2 YNNKEL come from the germline V gene (reference sequence). The CDR3 reads CASSQDLGGGNSPLHF. The CDR3, as DNA: TGTGCCAGCAGCCAAGATCTTGGAGGTGGTAATTCACCCCTCCACTTT. The whole variable domain, filled in from reference TRBV3-1 and TRBJ1-6, reads DTAVSQTPKYLVTQMGNDKSIKCEQNLGHDTMYWYKQDSKKFLKIMFSYNNKELIINETVPNRFSPKSPDKAHLNLHINSLELGDSAVYFCASSQDLGGGNSPLHFGNGTRLTVT.

The rearrangement links TRBV6-5 to TRBJ2-7; D possibly uses TRBD1 or TRBD2 (5 bases each). Germline lookup yields CDR1 MNHEY and CDR2 SVGAGI. The CDR3 length is 13 residues. Between the trimmed V and J ends, which lost 10 bases and 0 bases, there was a span of 13 bases. CDR3 region: CATLRDGSYEQYF. In nucleotides, the CDR3 is TGTGCCACCCTCCGGGACGGCTCCTACGAGCAGTACTTC.

The chain employs TRBV9 and TRBJ2-3, with TRBD2 matching over 7 bases. The CDR3 has 15 amino acids. CDR1 SGDLS and CDR2 YYNGEE come from the germline V gene. The trim removed 4 bases at V and 1 base at J, leaving 6 bases unmatched. The CDR3 DNA reads as TGTGCCAGCAGCCCGCACAGCGGGGGCACAGATACGCAGTATTTT. Its protein product is CASSPHSGGTDTQYF.